This entry is about one T cell receptor (beta chain). The data were obtained in a study of shared clonotypes between healthy human individuals. This CDR3 is 10 amino acids long. Germline CDR1 MDHEN, CDR2 SYDVKM. V was pared by 8 bases and J by 15 bases, with 5 bases of the junction left unmatched. The repertoire was sequenced with immunoSEQ multiplex PCR; TCRdb's copy has only in-frame clones and lacks some. The sample has some 2,500,000 clones; approximately 90% are singletons. The V call is TRBV28, the J call TRBJ2-1; 9 positions match TRBD2. Sequences were obtained from naive CD4+ T cells from PBMCs. Subset of the sample: CD45RA+ positively selected. The clonotype originates from a man aged 18 to 35 in good health. Some clones in this sample may be carry-over from other donors' samples. This CDR3 reads CASSGTSTFF. CDR3 coding DNA: TGTGCCAGCTCCGGGACTAGCACGTTCTTC.